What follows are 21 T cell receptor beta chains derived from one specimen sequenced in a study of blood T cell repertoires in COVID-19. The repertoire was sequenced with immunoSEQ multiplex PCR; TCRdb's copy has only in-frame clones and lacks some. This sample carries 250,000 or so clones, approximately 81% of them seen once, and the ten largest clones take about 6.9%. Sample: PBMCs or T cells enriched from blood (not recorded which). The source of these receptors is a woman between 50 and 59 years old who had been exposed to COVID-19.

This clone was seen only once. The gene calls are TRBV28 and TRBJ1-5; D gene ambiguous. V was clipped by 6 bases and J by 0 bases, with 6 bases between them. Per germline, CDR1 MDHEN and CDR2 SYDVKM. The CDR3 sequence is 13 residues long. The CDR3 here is CASRLYSNQPQHF. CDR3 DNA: TGTGCCAGCAGGCTATATAGCAATCAGCCCCAGCATTTT. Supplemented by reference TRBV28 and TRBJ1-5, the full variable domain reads DVKVTQSSRYLVKRTGEKVFLECVQDMDHENMFWYRQDPGLGLRLIYFSYDVKMKEKGDIPEGYSVSREKKERFSLILESASTNQTSMYLCASRLYSNQPQHFGDGTRLSIL.

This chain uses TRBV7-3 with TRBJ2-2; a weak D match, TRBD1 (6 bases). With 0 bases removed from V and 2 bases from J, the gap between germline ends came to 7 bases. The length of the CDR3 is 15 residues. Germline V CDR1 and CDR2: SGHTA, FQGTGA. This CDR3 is CASSLTDRNTGELFF. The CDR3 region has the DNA TGTGCCAGCAGCTTAACGGACAGAAACACCGGGGAGCTGTTTTTT.

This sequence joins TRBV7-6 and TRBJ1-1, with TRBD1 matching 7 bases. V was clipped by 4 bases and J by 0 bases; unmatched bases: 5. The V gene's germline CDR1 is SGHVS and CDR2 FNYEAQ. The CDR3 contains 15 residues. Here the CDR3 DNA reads TGTGCCAGCAGCTACAACAGGGGCCTGAACACTGAAGCTTTCTTT. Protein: CASSYNRGLNTEAFF.

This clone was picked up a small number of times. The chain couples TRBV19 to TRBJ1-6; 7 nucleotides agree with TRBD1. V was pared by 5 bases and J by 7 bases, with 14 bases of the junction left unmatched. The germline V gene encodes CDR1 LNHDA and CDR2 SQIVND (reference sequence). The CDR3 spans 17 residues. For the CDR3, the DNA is TGTGCCAGTAGTCTTCCCCGACAGGGCGCGATAAATTCACCCCTCCACTTT. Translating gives CASSLPRQGAINSPLHF. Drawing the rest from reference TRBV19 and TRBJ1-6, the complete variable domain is DGGITQSPKYLFRKEGQNVTLSCEQNLNHDAMYWYRQDPGQGLRLIYYSQIVNDFQKGDIAEGYSVSREKKESFPLTVTSAQKNPTAFYLCASSLPRQGAINSPLHFGNGTRLTVT.

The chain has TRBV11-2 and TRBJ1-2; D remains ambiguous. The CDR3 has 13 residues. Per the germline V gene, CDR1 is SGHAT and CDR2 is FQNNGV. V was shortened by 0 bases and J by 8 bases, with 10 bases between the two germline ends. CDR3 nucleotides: TGTGCCAGCAGCTTAGATACCGTAACAGGCTACACCTTC. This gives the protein CASSLDTVTGYTF.

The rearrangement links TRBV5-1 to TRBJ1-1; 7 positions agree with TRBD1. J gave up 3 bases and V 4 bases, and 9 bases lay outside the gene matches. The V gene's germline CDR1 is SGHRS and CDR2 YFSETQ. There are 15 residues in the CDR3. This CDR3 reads CASSPRQGRDTEAFF. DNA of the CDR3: TGCGCCAGCAGCCCCCGACAGGGACGGGACACTGAAGCTTTCTTT.

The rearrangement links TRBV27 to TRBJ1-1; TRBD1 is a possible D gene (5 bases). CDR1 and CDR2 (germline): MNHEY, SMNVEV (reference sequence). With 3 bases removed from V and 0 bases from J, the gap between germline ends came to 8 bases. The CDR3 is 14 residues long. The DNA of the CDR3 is TGTGCCAGCAGTTTCAGGGCTATGAACACTGAAGCTTTCTTT. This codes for CASSFRAMNTEAFF.

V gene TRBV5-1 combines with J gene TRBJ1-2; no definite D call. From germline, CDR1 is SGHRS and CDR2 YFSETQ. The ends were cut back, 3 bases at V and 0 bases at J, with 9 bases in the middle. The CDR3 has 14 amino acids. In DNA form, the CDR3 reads TGCGCCAGCAGCTCCTCCTTAGCTAACTATGGCTACACCTTC. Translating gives CASSSSLANYGYTF.

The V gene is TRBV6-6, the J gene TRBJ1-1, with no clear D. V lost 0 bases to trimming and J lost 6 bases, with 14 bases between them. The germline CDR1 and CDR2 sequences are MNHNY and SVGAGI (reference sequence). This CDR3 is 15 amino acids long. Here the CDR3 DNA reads TGTGCCAGCAGTTACTCGGAGGGCGCGGGTGCTGAAGCTTTCTTT. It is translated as CASSYSEGAGAEAFF.

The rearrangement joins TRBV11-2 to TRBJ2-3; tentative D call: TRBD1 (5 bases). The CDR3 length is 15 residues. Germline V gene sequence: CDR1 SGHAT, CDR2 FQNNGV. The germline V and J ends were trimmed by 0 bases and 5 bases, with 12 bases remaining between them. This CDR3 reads CASSLDRGLGDTQYF. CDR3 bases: TGTGCCAGCAGCTTAGATAGGGGTCTGGGAGATACGCAGTATTTT.

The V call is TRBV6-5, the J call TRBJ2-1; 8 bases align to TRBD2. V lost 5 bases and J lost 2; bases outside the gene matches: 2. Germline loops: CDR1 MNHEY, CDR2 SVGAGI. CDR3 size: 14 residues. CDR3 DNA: TGTGCCAGCAGTCGGGGGGGGACCTACAATGAGCAGTTCTTC. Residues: CASSRGGTYNEQFF.

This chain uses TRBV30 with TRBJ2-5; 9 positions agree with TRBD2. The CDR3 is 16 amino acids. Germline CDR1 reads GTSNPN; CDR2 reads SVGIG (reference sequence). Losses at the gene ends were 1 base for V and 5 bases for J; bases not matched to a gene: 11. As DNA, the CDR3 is TGTGCCTGGAGTGAGGCTAGCGGGGCCCCGGGGGAGACCCAGTACTTC. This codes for CAWSEASGAPGETQYF.

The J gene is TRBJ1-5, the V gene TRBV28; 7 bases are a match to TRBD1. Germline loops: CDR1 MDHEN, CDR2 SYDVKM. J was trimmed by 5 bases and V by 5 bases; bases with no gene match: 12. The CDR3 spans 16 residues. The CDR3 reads CASSLPGTAAYQPQHF. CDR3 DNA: TGTGCCAGCAGTCTCCCCGGGACAGCTGCCTATCAGCCCCAGCATTTT.

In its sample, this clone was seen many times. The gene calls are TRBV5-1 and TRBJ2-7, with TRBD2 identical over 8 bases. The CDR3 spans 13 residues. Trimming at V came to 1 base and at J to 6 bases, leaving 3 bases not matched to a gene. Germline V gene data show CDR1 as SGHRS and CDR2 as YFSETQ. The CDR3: CASSLSAGGEQYF. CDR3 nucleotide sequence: TGCGCCAGCAGCTTGTCGGCGGGGGGCGAGCAGTACTTC. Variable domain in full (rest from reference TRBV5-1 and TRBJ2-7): KAGVTQTPRYLIKTRGQQVTLSCSPISGHRSVSWYQQTPGQGLQFLFEYFSETQRNKGNFPGRFSGRQFSNSRSEMNVSTLELGDSALYLCASSLSAGGEQYFGPGTRLTVT.

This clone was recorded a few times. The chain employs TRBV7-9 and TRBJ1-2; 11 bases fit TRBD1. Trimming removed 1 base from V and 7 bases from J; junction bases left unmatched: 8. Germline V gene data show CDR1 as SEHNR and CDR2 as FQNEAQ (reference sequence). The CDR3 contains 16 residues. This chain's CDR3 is CASSLDTGTGGTGYTF. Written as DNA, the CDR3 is TGTGCCAGCAGCTTAGACACCGGGACAGGGGGGACTGGCTACACCTTC.

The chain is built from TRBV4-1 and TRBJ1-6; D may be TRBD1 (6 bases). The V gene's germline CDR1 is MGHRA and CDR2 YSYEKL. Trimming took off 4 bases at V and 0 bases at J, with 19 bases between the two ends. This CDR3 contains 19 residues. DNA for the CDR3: TGCGCCAGCAGCCGAGGGACACCGGAAGGAGGCTCCTATAATTCACCCCTCCACTTT. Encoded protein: CASSRGTPEGGSYNSPLHF.

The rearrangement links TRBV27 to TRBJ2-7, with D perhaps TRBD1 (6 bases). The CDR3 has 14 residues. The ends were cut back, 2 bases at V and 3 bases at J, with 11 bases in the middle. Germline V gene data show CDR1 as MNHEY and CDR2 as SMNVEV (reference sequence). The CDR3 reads CASSLGGAVYEQYF. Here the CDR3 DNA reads TGTGCCAGCAGTTTAGGGGGCGCGGTCTACGAGCAGTACTTC.

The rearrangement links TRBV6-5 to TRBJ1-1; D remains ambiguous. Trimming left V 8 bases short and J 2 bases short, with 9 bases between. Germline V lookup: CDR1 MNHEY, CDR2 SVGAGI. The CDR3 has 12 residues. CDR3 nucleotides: TGTGCCAGCCGGGGTACTAACACTGAAGCTTTCTTT. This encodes CASRGTNTEAFF.

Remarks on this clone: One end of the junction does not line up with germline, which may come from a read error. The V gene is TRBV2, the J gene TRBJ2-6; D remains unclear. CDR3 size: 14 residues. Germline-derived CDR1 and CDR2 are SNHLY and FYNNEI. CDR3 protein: CASTPATSSNVLTF. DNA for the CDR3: TGTGCCAGCACCCCAGCGACTTCGTCCAATGTCCTGACTTTC.

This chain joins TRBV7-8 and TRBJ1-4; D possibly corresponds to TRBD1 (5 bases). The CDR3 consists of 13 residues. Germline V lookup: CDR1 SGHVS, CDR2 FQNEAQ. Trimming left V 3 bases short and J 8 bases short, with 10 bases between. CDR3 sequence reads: CASSLAGDEKLFF. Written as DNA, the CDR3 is TGTGCCAGCAGCTTGGCGGGGGACGAAAAACTGTTTTTT.

CDR3 nucleotides: TGTGCCAGCAGCTCGGCCGGACTAGCGGGGGCGCGGGCCCAGTACTTC. Translated, it gives CASSSAGLAGARAQYF. V is TRBV7-8 and J is TRBJ2-7; 13 bases agree with TRBD2. This CDR3 is 16 amino acids long. Germline assignment: CDR1 SGHVS and CDR2 FQNEAQ. J gave up 10 bases and V 4 bases, and 13 bases lay outside the gene matches.